The 9 T cell receptor beta chains presented below share a single source sample, sequenced in a study of blood T cell repertoires in COVID-19. TCRdb keeps only in-frame clones here, not all; method: immunoSEQ multiplex PCR. The table lists about 270,000 clones, roughly 90% of them singletons. The sequencing input was PBMCs or T cells enriched from blood (not recorded which). These receptors were obtained from a man in his forties who had been exposed to COVID-19.

The chain is built from TRBV28 and TRBJ1-2; D is perhaps TRBD1 (5 bases). This CDR3 is built from 16 residues. Trimming removed 3 bases from V and 7 bases from J, with 21 bases in between. Germline CDR1 reads MDHEN; CDR2 reads SYDVKM. The CDR3 DNA is TGTGCCAGCAGTTTTTCCGTCTATCCTGCCGGGGGTGGCTACACCTTC. This sequence encodes CASSFSVYPAGGGYTF.

This chain uses TRBV28 with TRBJ1-2, with a weak D call TRBD1 (5 bases). CDR1 is MDHEN, CDR2 SYDVKM, per germline. This CDR3 spans 16 amino acids. Trimming took off 8 bases at V and 2 bases at J, with 21 bases between the two ends. The CDR3 spells CASSQVQGGENYGYTF. The CDR3 DNA reads TGTGCCAGCTCCCAAGTGCAGGGAGGGGAGAACTATGGCTACACCTTC.

V and J are TRBV4-1 and TRBJ1-5; possible D gene TRBD1, 5 bases. The germline CDR1 and CDR2 sequences are MGHRA and YSYEKL. The CDR3 is 15 amino acids. V lost 0 bases to trimming and J lost 0 bases, with 6 bases between them. This CDR3 is CASSQDRDSNQPQHF. The CDR3 bases are TGCGCCAGCAGCCAAGACAGGGATAGCAATCAGCCCCAGCATTTT.

This rearrangement joins TRBV4-3 to TRBJ2-7, with TRBD1 matching 7 bases. V shed 0 bases, J shed 0 bases, and the junction held 5 bases outside the gene matches. The CDR3 has 16 residues. The V gene's germline CDR1 is LGHNA and CDR2 YSLEER. CDR3 DNA sequence: TGCGCCAGCAGCCAAGAGGGGCCAGGGGGCTCCTACGAGCAGTACTTC. Amino acid sequence: CASSQEGPGGSYEQYF.

This chain connects TRBV10-2 to TRBJ1-2; D perhaps matches TRBD1 (6 bases). This CDR3 contains 13 residues. Trimming pared 6 bases from V and 4 bases from J, leaving 12 bases between. In germline, CDR1 is WSHSY, CDR2 SAAADI. The CDR3 coding sequence is TGCGCCAGCAGCCTACAGGGACCCTATGGCTACACCTTC. This encodes CASSLQGPYGYTF.

The gene calls are TRBV6-5 and TRBJ1-2; no definite D call. From germline, CDR1 is MNHEY and CDR2 SVGAGI. The germline V and J ends were trimmed by 8 bases and 5 bases, with 12 bases remaining between them. The CDR3 totals 12 residues. In DNA form, the CDR3 reads TGTGCCAGCTTCCACACCGGGTATGGCTACACCTTC. Amino acids: CASFHTGYGYTF.

The chain employs TRBV9 and TRBJ1-2, with D tentatively TRBD1 (5 bases). The CDR3 length is 15 residues. Germline CDR1 is SGDLS and CDR2 is YYNGEE. V lost 3 bases, J lost 5 bases, and 17 bases lay in between. In DNA, the CDR3 is TGTGCCAGCAGCGACGGCGGGGCTGGATGGTATGGCTACACCTTC. Amino acid sequence: CASSDGGAGWYGYTF.

The chain has TRBV5-6 and TRBJ2-1; tentatively, D is TRBD1 (6 bases). V lost 2 bases, J lost 0 bases, and 12 bases lay in between. The CDR3 contains 16 residues. Germline V CDR1 and CDR2: SGHDT, YYEEEE. The CDR3 DNA sequence: TGTGCCAGCAGCTTATACAGGGTGGGCTCCTACAATGAGCAGTTCTTC. As protein: CASSLYRVGSYNEQFF. Supplemented by reference TRBV5-6 and TRBJ2-1, the full variable domain reads DAGVTQSPTHLIKTRGQQVTLRCSPKSGHDTVSWYQQALGQGPQFIFQYYEEEERQRGNFPDRFSGHQFPNYSSELNVNALLLGDSALYLCASSLYRVGSYNEQFFGPGTRLTVL.

The chain joins TRBV11-3 to TRBJ2-5; 8 nucleotides match TRBD2. The CDR3 is 16 amino acids. Germline V lookup: CDR1 SGHNT, CDR2 YENEEA. Trimming cost V 6 bases and J 2 bases; bases outside gene matches: 11. CDR3 amino acids: CASSQVAGSGQETQYF. The CDR3, as DNA: TGTGCCAGCAGTCAAGTAGCGGGATCAGGGCAAGAGACCCAGTACTTC.